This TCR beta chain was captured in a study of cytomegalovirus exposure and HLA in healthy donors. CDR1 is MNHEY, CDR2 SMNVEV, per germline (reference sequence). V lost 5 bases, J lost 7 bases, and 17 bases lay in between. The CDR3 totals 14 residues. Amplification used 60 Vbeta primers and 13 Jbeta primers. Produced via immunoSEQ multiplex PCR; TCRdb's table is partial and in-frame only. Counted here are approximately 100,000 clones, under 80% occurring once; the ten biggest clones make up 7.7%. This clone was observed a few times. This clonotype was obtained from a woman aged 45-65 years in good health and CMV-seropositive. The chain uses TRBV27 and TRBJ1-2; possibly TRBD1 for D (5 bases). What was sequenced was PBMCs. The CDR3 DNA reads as TGTGCCAGCAGTCTCTCAGGGTCAGCCTTTGGCTACACCTTC. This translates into CASSLSGSAFGYTF.